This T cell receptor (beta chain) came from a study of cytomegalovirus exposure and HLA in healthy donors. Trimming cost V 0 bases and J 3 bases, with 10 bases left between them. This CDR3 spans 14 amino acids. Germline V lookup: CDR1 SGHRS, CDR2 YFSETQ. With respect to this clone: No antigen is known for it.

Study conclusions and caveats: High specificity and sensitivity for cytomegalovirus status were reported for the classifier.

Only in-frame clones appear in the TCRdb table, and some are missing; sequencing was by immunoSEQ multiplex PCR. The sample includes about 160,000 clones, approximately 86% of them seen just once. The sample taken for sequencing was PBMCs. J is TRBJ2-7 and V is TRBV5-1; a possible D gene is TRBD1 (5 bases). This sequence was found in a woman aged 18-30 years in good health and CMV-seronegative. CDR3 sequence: CASSLGQNNYEQYF. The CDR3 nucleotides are TGCGCCAGCAGCTTGGGACAGAACAACTACGAGCAGTACTTC.